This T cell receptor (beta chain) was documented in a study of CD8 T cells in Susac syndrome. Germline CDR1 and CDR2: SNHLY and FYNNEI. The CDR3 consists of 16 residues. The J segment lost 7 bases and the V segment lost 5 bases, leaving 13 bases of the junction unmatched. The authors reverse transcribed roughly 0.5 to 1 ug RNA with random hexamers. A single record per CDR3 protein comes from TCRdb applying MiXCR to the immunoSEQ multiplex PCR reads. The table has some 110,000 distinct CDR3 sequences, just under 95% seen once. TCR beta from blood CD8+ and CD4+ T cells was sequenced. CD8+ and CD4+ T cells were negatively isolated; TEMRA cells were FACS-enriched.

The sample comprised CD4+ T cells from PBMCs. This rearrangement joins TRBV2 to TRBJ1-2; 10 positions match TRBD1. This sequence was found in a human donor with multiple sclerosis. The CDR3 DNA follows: TGTGCCAGCAGTAAATCGTGGGACAGGGGAATTGGTGGCTACACCTTC. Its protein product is CASSKSWDRGIGGYTF.